This is a list of T cell receptor beta chains from one sample in a study of CD8 T cells in Susac syndrome. A single record per CDR3 protein comes from TCRdb applying MiXCR to the immunoSEQ multiplex PCR reads. This sample carries roughly 200,000 distinct CDR3 sequences, about 95% of them seen once, and the ten largest clones take approximately 0.094%. Input material: CD4+ T cells from PBMCs. The receptors were sampled from a human donor in good health. Both conserved end residues are trimmed from each CDR3. The order of the fields is V gene, clone size, CDR3 length, CDR3 protein. Only part of the rows carry a size: once, few, many, or a class if the clone is expanded.

v_gene: TRBV9; abundance: once; len: 12; CDR3aa: ASSIHGQGVEQY
v_gene: TRBV20-1; abundance: .; len: 14; CDR3aa: SAQYNTQRLYNEQF
v_gene: TRBV5-1; abundance: .; len: 15; CDR3aa: ASSQGLAGGPRNEQF
v_gene: TRBV27; abundance: once; len: 11; CDR3aa: ASSLLGGNEQF
v_gene: TRBV20-1; abundance: .; len: 15; CDR3aa: SAYFPGTGGGNQPQH
v_gene: TRBV29-1; abundance: .; len: 9; CDR3aa: SVEFPRGYT
v_gene: TRBV18; abundance: .; len: 14; CDR3aa: ASSPRAGVVYQPQH
v_gene: TRBV20-1; abundance: .; len: 11; CDR3aa: SARQVSNQPQH
v_gene: TRBV3-1; abundance: .; len: 14; CDR3aa: ASSGKPGTGKNIQY
v_gene: TRBV20-1; abundance: .; len: 13; CDR3aa: SASGSGGGQETQY
v_gene: TRBV29-1; abundance: .; len: 12; CDR3aa: SVVPGSMNTEAF
v_gene: TRBV12-3/TRBV12-4; abundance: .; len: 13; CDR3aa: ASSFWASGDNEQF
v_gene: TRBV6-5; abundance: .; len: 11; CDR3aa: ASRTRAGATQY
v_gene: TRBV12-3/TRBV12-4; abundance: once; len: 13; CDR3aa: ASSTTVIVNYGYT
v_gene: TRBV29-1; abundance: .; len: 8; CDR3aa: SVGEDTQY
v_gene: TRBV30; abundance: .; len: 12; CDR3aa: AWSVLVGGDTQY
v_gene: TRBV5-1; abundance: .; len: 14; CDR3aa: ASSLVLAGFYNEQF
v_gene: TRBV3-1; abundance: .; len: 14; CDR3aa: ASSQGAGQGGREQY
v_gene: TRBV23-1; abundance: .; len: 13; CDR3aa: ASRPGLAGTGELF
v_gene: TRBV29-1; abundance: .; len: 11; CDR3aa: SVPGAGANVLT
v_gene: TRBV15; abundance: .; len: 15; CDR3aa: ATSRGGGRKRTDTQY
v_gene: TRBV9; abundance: .; len: 10; CDR3aa: ASSVDGNTIY
v_gene: TRBV29-1; abundance: .; len: 10; CDR3aa: SVIQGDYGYT
v_gene: TRBV5-1; abundance: .; len: 10; CDR3aa: ASSLDGTEAF
v_gene: TRBV14; abundance: .; len: 13; CDR3aa: ASSQGPASNYGYT
v_gene: TRBV6-2/TRBV6-3; abundance: .; len: 9; CDR3aa: ASSGTRYQY
v_gene: TRBV6-2/TRBV6-3; abundance: .; len: 14; CDR3aa: ASSYLGGGHSYEQY